The entry below gives a single TCR beta chain sequence along with its context. Its antigen remains unknown. This sample stems from a study of shared clonotypes between healthy human individuals. The CDR3 runs to 17 residues. V dropped 4 bases and J dropped 3 bases, with 19 bases sitting between them. CDR1 and CDR2 (germline): SGHAT, FQNNGV. Methods used by the authors: ImmunoSEQ junction-only sequences lacked quality scores, so their filtering differed. The method was immunoSEQ multiplex PCR; TCRdb's version includes in-frame clones alone and lacks a portion of them. V, J and clone size derive from that table, while D and trimming were established from the DNA sequence. The data contain around 1.9 million clones, around 93% of them singletons. Overall study results and limits: In general, naive subsets displayed greater estimated richness than memory subsets did.

Naive-designated CD8 cells lacked CD45RO, were positively enriched for CCR7, and omitted terminally differentiated effector memory CD45RA+ cells. The sequence was collected from a man younger than 30 in good health. Some clones in this sample may be carry-over from other donors' samples. What was sequenced was naive CD8+ T cells from PBMCs. The rearrangement joins TRBV11-2 to TRBJ2-1; D might be TRBD2 (5 bases). This chain's CDR3 is CASSYFGPGERYNEQFF. The CDR3 bases are TGTGCCAGCAGCTATTTCGGACCTGGGGAGCGCTACAATGAGCAGTTCTTC.